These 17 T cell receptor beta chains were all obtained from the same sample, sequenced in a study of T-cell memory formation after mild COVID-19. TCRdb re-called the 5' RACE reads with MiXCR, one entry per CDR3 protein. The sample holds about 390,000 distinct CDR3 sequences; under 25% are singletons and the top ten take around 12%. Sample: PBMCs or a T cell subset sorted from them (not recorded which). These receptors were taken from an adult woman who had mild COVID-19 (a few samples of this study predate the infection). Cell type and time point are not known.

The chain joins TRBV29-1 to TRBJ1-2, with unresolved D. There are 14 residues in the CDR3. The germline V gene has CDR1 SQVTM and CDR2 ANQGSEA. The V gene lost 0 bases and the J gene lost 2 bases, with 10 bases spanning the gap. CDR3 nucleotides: TGCAGCGTTGAAGAGGAGGCCAGAAACTATGGCTACACCTTC. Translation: CSVEEEARNYGYTF.

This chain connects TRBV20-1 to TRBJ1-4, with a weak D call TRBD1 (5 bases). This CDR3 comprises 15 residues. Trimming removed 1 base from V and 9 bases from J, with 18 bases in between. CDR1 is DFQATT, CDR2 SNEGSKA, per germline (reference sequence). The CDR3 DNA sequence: TGCAGTGCTAGAGTTATTGTAGGGGCTAGTAAAAAACTGTTTTTT. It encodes CSARVIVGASKKLFF.

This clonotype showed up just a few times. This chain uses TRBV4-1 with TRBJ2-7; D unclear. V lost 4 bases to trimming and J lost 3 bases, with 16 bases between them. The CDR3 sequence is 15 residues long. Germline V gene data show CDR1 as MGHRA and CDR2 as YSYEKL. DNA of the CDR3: TGCGCCAGCAGCCCGAGGTCCCACACGAACTACGAGCAGTACTTC. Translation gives CASSPRSHTNYEQYF.

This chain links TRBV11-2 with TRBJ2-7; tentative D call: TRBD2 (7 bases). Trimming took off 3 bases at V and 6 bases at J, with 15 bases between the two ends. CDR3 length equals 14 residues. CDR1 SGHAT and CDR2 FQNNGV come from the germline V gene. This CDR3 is CASSFGGLSSEQYF. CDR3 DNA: TGTGCCAGCAGCTTCGGGGGGCTGTCGTCCGAGCAGTACTTC. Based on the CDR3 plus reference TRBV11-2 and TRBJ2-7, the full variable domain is EAGVAQSPRYKIIEKRQSVAFWCNPISGHATLYWYQQILGQGPKLLIQFQNNGVVDDSQLPKDRFSAERLKGVDSTLKIQPAKLEDSAVYLCASSFGGLSSEQYFGPGTRLTVT.

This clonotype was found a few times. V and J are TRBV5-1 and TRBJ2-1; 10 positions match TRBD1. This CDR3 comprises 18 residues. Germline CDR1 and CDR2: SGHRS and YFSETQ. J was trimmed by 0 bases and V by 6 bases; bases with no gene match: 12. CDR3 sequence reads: CASKRDRGLFSSYNEQFF. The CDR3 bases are TGCGCCAGCAAGCGGGACAGGGGACTATTCAGCTCCTACAATGAGCAGTTCTTC.

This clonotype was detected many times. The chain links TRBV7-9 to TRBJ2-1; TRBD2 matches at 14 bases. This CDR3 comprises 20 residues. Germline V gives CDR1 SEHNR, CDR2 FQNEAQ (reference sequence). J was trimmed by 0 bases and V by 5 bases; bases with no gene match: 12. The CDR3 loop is CASSRLETSGRGSSYNEQFF. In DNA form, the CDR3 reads TGTGCCAGCAGCCGACTCGAGACTAGCGGGAGGGGTAGCTCCTACAATGAGCAGTTCTTC. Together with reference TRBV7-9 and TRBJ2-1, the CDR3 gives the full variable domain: DTGVSQNPRHKITKRGQNVTFRCDPISEHNRLYWYRQTLGQGPEFLTYFQNEAQLEKSRLLSDRFSAERPKGSFSTLEIQRTEQGDSAMYLCASSRLETSGRGSSYNEQFFGPGTRLTVL.

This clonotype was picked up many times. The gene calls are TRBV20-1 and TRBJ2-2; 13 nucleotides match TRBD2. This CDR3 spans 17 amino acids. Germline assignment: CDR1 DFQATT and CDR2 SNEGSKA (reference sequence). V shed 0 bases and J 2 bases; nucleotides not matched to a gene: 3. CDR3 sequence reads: CSARELAGGSNTGELFF. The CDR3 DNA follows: TGCAGTGCTAGAGAACTAGCGGGGGGGTCTAACACCGGGGAGCTGTTTTTT.

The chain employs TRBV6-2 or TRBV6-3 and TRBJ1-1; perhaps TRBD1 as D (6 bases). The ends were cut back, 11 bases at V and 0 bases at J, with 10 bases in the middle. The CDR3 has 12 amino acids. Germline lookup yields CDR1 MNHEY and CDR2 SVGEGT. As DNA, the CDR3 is TGTGCCTGGCAGGGGTTGAACACTGAAGCTTTCTTT. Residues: CAWQGLNTEAFF.

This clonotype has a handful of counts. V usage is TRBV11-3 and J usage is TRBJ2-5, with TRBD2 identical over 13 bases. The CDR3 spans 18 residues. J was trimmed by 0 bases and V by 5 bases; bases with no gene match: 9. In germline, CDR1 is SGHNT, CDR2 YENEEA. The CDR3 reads CASSTRLAGGWYQETQYF. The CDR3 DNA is TGTGCCAGCAGCACCAGACTAGCGGGAGGATGGTACCAAGAGACCCAGTACTTC. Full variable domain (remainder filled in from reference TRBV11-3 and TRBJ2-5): EAGVVQSPRYKIIEKKQPVAFWCNPISGHNTLYWYLQNLGQGPELLIRYENEEAVDDSQLPKDRFSAERLKGVDSTLKIQPAELGDSAVYLCASSTRLAGGWYQETQYFGPGTRLLVL.

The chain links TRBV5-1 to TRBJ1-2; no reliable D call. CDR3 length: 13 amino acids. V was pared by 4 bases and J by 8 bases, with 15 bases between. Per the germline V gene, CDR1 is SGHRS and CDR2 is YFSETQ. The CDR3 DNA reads TGCGCCAGCAGCATACAGCACGGGCGCGGCTACACCTTC. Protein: CASSIQHGRGYTF.

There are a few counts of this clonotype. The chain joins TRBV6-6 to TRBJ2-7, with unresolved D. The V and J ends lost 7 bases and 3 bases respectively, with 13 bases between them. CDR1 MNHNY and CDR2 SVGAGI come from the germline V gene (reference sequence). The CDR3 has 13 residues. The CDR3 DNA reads TGTGCCAGCACCGACCCTGCCGACTACGAGCAGTACTTC. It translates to CASTDPADYEQYF.

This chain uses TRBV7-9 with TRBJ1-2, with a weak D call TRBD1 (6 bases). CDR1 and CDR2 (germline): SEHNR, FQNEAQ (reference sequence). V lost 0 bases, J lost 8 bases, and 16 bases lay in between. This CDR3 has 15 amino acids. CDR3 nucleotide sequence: TGTGCCAGCAGCTTAGCCGGACAGTCCTGGGGAGGCTACACCTTC. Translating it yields CASSLAGQSWGGYTF.

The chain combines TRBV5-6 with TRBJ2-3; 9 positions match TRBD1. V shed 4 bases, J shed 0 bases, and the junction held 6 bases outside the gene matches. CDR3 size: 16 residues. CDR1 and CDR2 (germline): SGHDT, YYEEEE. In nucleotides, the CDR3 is TGTGCCAGCAGCGAGTCGACAGGGGGAAGCACAGATACGCAGTATTTT. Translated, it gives CASSESTGGSTDTQYF.

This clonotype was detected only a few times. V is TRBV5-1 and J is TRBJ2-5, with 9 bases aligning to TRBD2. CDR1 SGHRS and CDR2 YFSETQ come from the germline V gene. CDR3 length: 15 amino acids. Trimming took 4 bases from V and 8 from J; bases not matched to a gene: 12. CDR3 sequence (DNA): TGCGCCAGCAGCCCCGGGGGTAGCGGGGGACTAACCCAGTACTTC. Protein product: CASSPGGSGGLTQYF.

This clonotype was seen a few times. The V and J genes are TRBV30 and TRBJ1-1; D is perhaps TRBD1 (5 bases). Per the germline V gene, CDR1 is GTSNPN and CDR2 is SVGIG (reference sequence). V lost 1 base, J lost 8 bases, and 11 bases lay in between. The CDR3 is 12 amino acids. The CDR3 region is CAWSGGWTEAFF. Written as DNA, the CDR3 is TGTGCCTGGAGTGGGGGGTGGACCGAAGCTTTCTTT.

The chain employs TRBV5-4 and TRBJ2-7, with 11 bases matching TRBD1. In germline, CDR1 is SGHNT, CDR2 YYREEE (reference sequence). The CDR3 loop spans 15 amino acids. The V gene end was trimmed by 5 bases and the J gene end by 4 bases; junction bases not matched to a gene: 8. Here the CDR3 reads CASRPGQGDQYEQYF. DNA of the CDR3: TGTGCCAGCAGGCCGGGACAGGGGGACCAATACGAGCAGTACTTC.

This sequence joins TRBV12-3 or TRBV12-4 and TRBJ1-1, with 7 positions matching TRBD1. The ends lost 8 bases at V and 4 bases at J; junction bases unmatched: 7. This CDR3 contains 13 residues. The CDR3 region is CASRRQGPTEAFF. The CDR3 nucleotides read TGTGCCAGCCGACGACAGGGCCCCACTGAAGCTTTCTTT.